Listed below are T cell receptor beta chains from one sample, sequenced in a study of T cell responses to AZD1222 COVID-19 vaccine. The assay was immunoSEQ multiplex PCR, and TCRdb's table has in-frame clones only and misses some. The sample records some 150,000 clones, 90% being singletons. The starting material was peripheral blood, obtained on day 0 of AZD1222 vaccination. The receptor source for this set is an adult in good health. Each CDR3 is given with its conserved first and last residue. The D gene is left open where the match is weak. Expanded clones get a size class; other rows say once, few or many, or leave the size out.

clone_size: NA
d_call: TRBD2
v_call: TRBV19
j_call: TRBJ2-1
cdr3_nt: TGTGCCAGCGGACTAGCGGGAGTTGGCGAGCAGTTCTTC
cdr3_aa: CASGLAGVGEQFF

clone_size: NA
d_call: NA
v_call: TRBV7-8
j_call: TRBJ1-5
cdr3_nt: TGTGCCAGCAGCCCAGCTGGACAGTTAAATCAGCCCCAGCATTTT
cdr3_aa: CASSPAGQLNQPQHF

clone_size: NA
d_call: NA
v_call: TRBV4-3
j_call: TRBJ1-2
cdr3_nt: TGCGCCAGCAGCCAAGAGTGGGGCGGTTCGGATGGCTACACCTTC
cdr3_aa: CASSQEWGGSDGYTF

clone_size: NA
d_call: NA
v_call: TRBV5-5
j_call: TRBJ1-3
cdr3_nt: TGTGCCAGCAGCTATAGACAGAGCTCTGGAAACACCATATATTTT
cdr3_aa: CASSYRQSSGNTIYF

clone_size: NA
d_call: TRBD1
v_call: TRBV7-3
j_call: TRBJ2-2
cdr3_nt: TGTGCCAGCAGCTCACAGGGGGCGCGAGGCCCCGGGGAGCTGTTTTTT
cdr3_aa: CASSSQGARGPGELFF

clone_size: once
d_call: NA
v_call: TRBV5-1
j_call: TRBJ1-1
cdr3_nt: TGCGCCAGCAGAGAAACCCCAGGGACTCATCGAGAAGCTTTCTTT
cdr3_aa: CASRETPGTHREAFF

clone_size: NA
d_call: TRBD1
v_call: TRBV28
j_call: TRBJ1-1
cdr3_nt: TGTGCCAGCAGCCCTTACCCCAGGGGGCGGGGGAACACTGAAGCTTTCTTT
cdr3_aa: CASSPYPRGRGNTEAFF

clone_size: NA
d_call: NA
v_call: TRBV24-1
j_call: TRBJ2-3
cdr3_nt: TGTGCCACCAGTGATTTTGGAGATACGCAGTATTTT
cdr3_aa: CATSDFGDTQYF

clone_size: NA
d_call: TRBD1
v_call: TRBV19
j_call: TRBJ1-2
cdr3_nt: TGTGCCAGTAGTTTATACGGACAGGGGCGAGGATCTTCCCTAGCTAACTATGGCTACACCTTC
cdr3_aa: CASSLYGQGRGSSLANYGYTF

clone_size: NA
d_call: NA
v_call: TRBV9
j_call: TRBJ1-4
cdr3_nt: TGTGCCAGCAGCGTAGGGCCAGGGGTCATGGTTGAAAAACTGTTTTTT
cdr3_aa: CASSVGPGVMVEKLFF

clone_size: NA
d_call: NA
v_call: TRBV28
j_call: TRBJ1-2
cdr3_nt: TGTGCCAGCAGTTTCCTGACAGAGGGGTTTGGCTACACCTTC
cdr3_aa: CASSFLTEGFGYTF

clone_size: NA
d_call: NA
v_call: TRBV19
j_call: TRBJ1-2
cdr3_nt: TGTGCCAGTAGTATTGGTCAGGACTACACCTTC
cdr3_aa: CASSIGQDYTF

clone_size: NA
d_call: NA
v_call: TRBV11-2
j_call: TRBJ1-1
cdr3_nt: TGTGCCAGCAGCTTAAATTTTTCCCCTGAAGCTTTCTTT
cdr3_aa: CASSLNFSPEAFF

clone_size: NA
d_call: TRBD2
v_call: TRBV12-5
j_call: TRBJ2-7
cdr3_nt: TGTGCTAGTGCCAACGCGGGGGGCTACGAGCAGTACTTC
cdr3_aa: CASANAGGYEQYF

clone_size: NA
d_call: NA
v_call: TRBV7-2
j_call: TRBJ2-6
cdr3_nt: TGTGCCAGCAGCTTAGCGGGAGTTGGGGCCAACGTCCTGACTTTC
cdr3_aa: CASSLAGVGANVLTF

clone_size: NA
d_call: NA
v_call: TRBV30
j_call: TRBJ1-5
cdr3_nt: TGTGCCTGGAGTCGTCTGCATAGCAATCAGCCCCAGCATTTT
cdr3_aa: CAWSRLHSNQPQHF

clone_size: once
d_call: NA
v_call: TRBV7-8
j_call: TRBJ1-2
cdr3_nt: TGTGCCAGCAGCGAAAGAACGACAGCGCCCGAGGGCTATGGCTACACCTTC
cdr3_aa: CASSERTTAPEGYGYTF

clone_size: NA
d_call: NA
v_call: TRBV7-2
j_call: TRBJ1-5
cdr3_nt: TGTGCCAGCAGCGTGGACAGAGACCAGCCCCAGCATTTT
cdr3_aa: CASSVDRDQPQHF

clone_size: once
d_call: NA
v_call: TRBV4-1
j_call: TRBJ1-5
cdr3_nt: TGCGCCAGCAGCCAAGAACAGGGACGCGCAGACAATCAGCCCCAGCATTTT
cdr3_aa: CASSQEQGRADNQPQHF

clone_size: NA
d_call: NA
v_call: TRBV6-2/TRBV6-3
j_call: TRBJ2-5
cdr3_nt: TGTGCCAGCAGCTACTATCTATGGGAAGAGACCCAGTACTTC
cdr3_aa: CASSYYLWEETQYF

clone_size: NA
d_call: NA
v_call: TRBV4-3
j_call: TRBJ2-7
cdr3_nt: TGCGCCAGCAGCCAAGATAATAATCCGCGCCGCGAGCAGTACTTC
cdr3_aa: CASSQDNNPRREQYF

clone_size: NA
d_call: TRBD1
v_call: TRBV19
j_call: TRBJ2-7
cdr3_nt: TGTGCCAGTAGTTCCGGACAGGGGTACTACGAGCAGTACTTC
cdr3_aa: CASSSGQGYYEQYF

clone_size: NA
d_call: NA
v_call: TRBV4-3
j_call: TRBJ1-2
cdr3_nt: TGCGCCAGCAGCCAAGTAGGCGGGCAGGGGTCCCCCTATGGCTACACCTTC
cdr3_aa: CASSQVGGQGSPYGYTF

clone_size: NA
d_call: TRBD2
v_call: TRBV6-5
j_call: TRBJ2-1
cdr3_nt: TGTGCCAGCAGCTCAATAGCGGGAGGGTACAATGAGCAGTTCTTC
cdr3_aa: CASSSIAGGYNEQFF

clone_size: few
d_call: TRBD1
v_call: TRBV5-1
j_call: TRBJ2-2
cdr3_nt: TGCGCCAGCAGCTTGGACAGGGGGAACACCGGGGAGCTGTTTTTT
cdr3_aa: CASSLDRGNTGELFF

clone_size: NA
d_call: NA
v_call: TRBV28
j_call: TRBJ2-3
cdr3_nt: TGTGCCAGCAGTCCCTCGGGGGTAGGTACAGATACGCAGTATTTT
cdr3_aa: CASSPSGVGTDTQYF

clone_size: NA
d_call: TRBD1
v_call: TRBV19
j_call: TRBJ1-2
cdr3_nt: TGTGCCAGTAGTATTCGACAGGGGGCGCGCTATGGCTACACCTTC
cdr3_aa: CASSIRQGARYGYTF